This entry describes one T cell receptor (beta chain). The antigen is undetermined. This entry belongs to a study of shared clonotypes between healthy human individuals. Overall study findings and caveats: The four-donor shared clonotypes exceeded non-shared clonotypes in generation probability, with non-shared ones scoring lower.

Genomic DNA belonging to each subset was distributed in equal measure over several immunoSEQ plates. In the authors' workflow: ImmunoSEQ sequences covered only the junction and lacked quality scores; filtering therefore differed. Some clones are missing from TCRdb's copy, which holds only in-frame ones; the method was immunoSEQ multiplex PCR. D and trimming were read from the DNA, whereas the V and J calls and clone size are those reported in that table. The data contain around 2,000,000 clones, 85% to 95% of them singletons. In the naive CD8 group, cells lacked CD45RO and were positively selected for CCR7, so terminally differentiated effector memory CD45RA+ cells were left out. Germline V gene sequence: CDR1 MGHRA, CDR2 YSYEKL. Trimming pared 1 base from V and 13 bases from J, leaving 20 bases between. This CDR3 spans 15 amino acids.

Sequencing was performed on naive CD8+ T cells from PBMCs. The chain combines TRBV4-1 with TRBJ2-1; D gene uncertain. The TCR was taken from a man aged 18 to 29 in good health. Some clones in this sample may be carry-over from other donors' samples. CDR3 protein: CASSQVILVSDRQFF. DNA for the CDR3: TGCGCCAGCAGCCAAGTGATTTTAGTGTCGGATCGCCAGTTCTTC.